This entry concerns a single T cell receptor (beta chain). One end of the junction does not line up with germline, which may come from a read error. Documented time point: newly diagnosed GD, antithyroid drugs for less than 3 months. Extracted PBMC RNA gave rise to the TCR library. Libraries of TCR beta came from iRepertoire HTBI primers plus Arm-PCR of CDR3 regions. Original analysis: The samples included roughly 61 TRBV and 14 TRBJ segments. TCRdb re-called the multiplex PCR reads through MiXCR, storing one row per CDR3 protein. Here the V and J calls rest on TCRdb's processing, not on the authors' analysis. There are some 410,000 distinct CDR3 sequences in the sample; about 16% occur only once, and around a tenth lies in the top ten. The data were taken from a study of regulatory T cells in long-lasting Graves disease. These data also featured in a second study, about T cells in Graves' hyperthyroidism and ophthalmopathy. That work adds: Graves' hyperthyroidism showing no ophthalmopathy progression within 18 months was considered stable.

Sample: peripheral blood mononuclear cells (PBMCs), taken at new diagnosis, from a patient treated with antithyroid drugs. This TCR came from a woman in her twenties or thirties with Graves disease.

This chain's CDR3 is CACSPGLAGGPNEQFF. The CDR3 nucleotides read TGTGCCTGCAGCCCCGGACTAGCGGGAGGGCCCAATGAGCAGTTCTTC. The V and J genes are TRBV5-6 and TRBJ2-1; 15 bases are a match to TRBD2. CDR3 size: 16 residues. Germline loops: CDR1 SGHDT, CDR2 YYEEEE.